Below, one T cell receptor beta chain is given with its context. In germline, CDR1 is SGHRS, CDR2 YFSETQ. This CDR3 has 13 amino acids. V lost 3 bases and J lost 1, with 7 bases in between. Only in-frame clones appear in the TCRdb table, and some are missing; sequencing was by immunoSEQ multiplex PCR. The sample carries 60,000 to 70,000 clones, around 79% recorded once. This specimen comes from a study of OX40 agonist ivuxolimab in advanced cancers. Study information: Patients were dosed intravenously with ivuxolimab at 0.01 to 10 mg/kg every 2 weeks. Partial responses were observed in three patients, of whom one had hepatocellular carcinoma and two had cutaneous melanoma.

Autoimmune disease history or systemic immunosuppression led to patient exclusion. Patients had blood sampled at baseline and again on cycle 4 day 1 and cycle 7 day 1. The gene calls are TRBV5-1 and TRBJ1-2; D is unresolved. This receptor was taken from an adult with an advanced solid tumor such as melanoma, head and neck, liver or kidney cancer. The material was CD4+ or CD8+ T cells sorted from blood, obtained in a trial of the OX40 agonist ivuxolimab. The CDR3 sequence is CASSSGYNYGYTF. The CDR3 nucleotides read TGCGCCAGCAGCTCGGGGTATAACTATGGCTACACCTTC.